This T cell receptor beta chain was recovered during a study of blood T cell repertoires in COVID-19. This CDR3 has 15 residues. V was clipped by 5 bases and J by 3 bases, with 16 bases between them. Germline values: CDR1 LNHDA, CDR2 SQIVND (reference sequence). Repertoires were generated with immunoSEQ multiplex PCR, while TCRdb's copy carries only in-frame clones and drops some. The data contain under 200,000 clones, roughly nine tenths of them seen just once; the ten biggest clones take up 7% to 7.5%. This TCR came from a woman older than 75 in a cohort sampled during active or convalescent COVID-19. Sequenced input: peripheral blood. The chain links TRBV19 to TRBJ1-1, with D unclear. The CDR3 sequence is CASSDLTVGDTEAFF. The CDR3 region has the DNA TGTGCCAGTAGTGACCTTACAGTCGGGGACACTGAAGCTTTCTTT. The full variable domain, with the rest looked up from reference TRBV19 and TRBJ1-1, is DGGITQSPKYLFRKEGQNVTLSCEQNLNHDAMYWYRQDPGQGLRLIYYSQIVNDFQKGDIAEGYSVSREKKESFPLTVTSAQKNPTAFYLCASSDLTVGDTEAFFGQGTRLTVV.